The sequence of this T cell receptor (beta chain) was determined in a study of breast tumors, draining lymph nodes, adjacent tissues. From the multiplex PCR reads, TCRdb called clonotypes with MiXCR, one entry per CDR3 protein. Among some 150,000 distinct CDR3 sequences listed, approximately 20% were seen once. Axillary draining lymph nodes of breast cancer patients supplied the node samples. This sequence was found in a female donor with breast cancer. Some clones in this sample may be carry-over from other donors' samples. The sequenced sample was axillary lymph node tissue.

In nucleotides, the CDR3 is TGTGCCAGCAGACGACAGGGGGCGAGCTCCTACGAGCAGTACTTC. This encodes CASRRQGASSYEQYF. This chain joins TRBV27 and TRBJ2-7, with TRBD1 identical over 10 bases. There are 15 residues in the CDR3. From germline, CDR1 is MNHEY and CDR2 SMNVEV (reference sequence). V was pared by 6 bases and J by 0 bases, with 5 bases of the junction left unmatched.